These 3 T cell receptor beta chains came from one sample sequenced in a study of tumour-infiltrating T cells in Burkitt lymphoma. The repertoire was sequenced with immunoSEQ multiplex PCR; TCRdb's copy has only in-frame clones and lacks some. The sample lists around 50,000 clones, around 32% seen once, with 2.9% in the top ten. The sample taken for sequencing was tumor tissue. These receptors all stem from a human donor with Burkitt lymphoma.

This chain links TRBV14 with TRBJ2-3; possibly TRBD1 for D (6 bases). Germline-derived CDR1 and CDR2 are SGHDN and FVKESK. V lost 1 base and J 3 bases, leaving 14 bases between the germline ends. This CDR3 spans 16 amino acids. The CDR3 sequence: CASSQGGQGRTDTQYF. CDR3 in DNA: TGTGCCAGCAGCCAAGGGGGTCAGGGGAGAACAGATACGCAGTATTTT.

This clone was counted a few times. The rearrangement links TRBV13 to TRBJ2-4, with 12 bases fitting TRBD2. The V segment lost 0 bases and the J segment 5 bases; nucleotides outside the gene matches: 2. This CDR3 has 16 residues. Per the germline V gene, CDR1 is PRHDT and CDR2 is FYEKMQ (reference sequence). This CDR3 is CASSLGGLAGQNIQYF. The CDR3 nucleotides are TGTGCCAGCAGCTTAGGGGGACTAGCGGGTCAAAACATTCAGTACTTC.

This chain joins TRBV6-1 and TRBJ2-7; 8 positions match TRBD1. The CDR3 sequence is 15 residues long. Per germline, CDR1 MNHNS and CDR2 SASEGT. V trimming: 7 bases; J trimming: 4 bases; junction bases outside the gene matches: 12. The CDR3 DNA sequence: TGTGCCAGCATCGAAATTGGGACAGGTCTTTACGAGCAGTACTTC. This codes for CASIEIGTGLYEQYF.